The rows below give T cell receptor beta chains drawn from one sample of a study of blood T cell repertoires in COVID-19. TCRdb keeps only in-frame clones here, not all; method: immunoSEQ multiplex PCR. The table includes 350,000 to 450,000 clones, about 88% detected once. Sequencing used peripheral blood. The receptors here all came from a human donor in a cohort sampled during active COVID-19. CDR3s include the opening cysteine and the closing phenylalanine or tryptophan. The D gene is left open where the match is weak. Clone size is stated in some rows and not others, as once, few, many or a class when expanded.

CDR3 | DNA | J | V | size | D
CASSLGLANEQFF | TGTGCCAGCAGCTTAGGACTAGCAAATGAGCAGTTCTTC | TRBJ2-1 | TRBV7-8 | . | TRBD2
CASSPPTVYEQYF | TGTGCCAGCTCACCACCGACAGTCTACGAGCAGTACTTC | TRBJ2-7 | TRBV18 | . | .
CASSQGWLAGGSYNEQFF | TGTGCCAGCAGCCAAGGTTGGCTAGCGGGGGGCTCCTACAATGAGCAGTTCTTC | TRBJ2-1 | TRBV4-2 | . | TRBD2
CAWSVIAGKFF | TGTGCCTGGAGTGTAATAGCGGGAAAGTTCTTC | TRBJ2-1 | TRBV30 | . | TRBD2
CSASDRPPRGYPNTDTQYF | TGCAGTGCTAGTGATCGGCCTCCGAGGGGGTACCCTAACACAGATACGCAGTATTTT | TRBJ2-3 | TRBV20-1 | . | .
CASSLGPRTGVSNSPLHF | TGTGCCAGCAGCTTAGGGCCCCGAACAGGGGTAAGTAATTCACCCCTCCACTTT | TRBJ1-6 | TRBV11-2 | . | TRBD1
CASSLEGARSPLHF | TGCGCCAGCAGCTTGGAAGGGGCGCGTTCACCCCTCCACTTT | TRBJ1-6 | TRBV5-1 | . | .
CASILQGIGTGELFF | TGCGCCAGCATCTTACAGGGGATTGGCACCGGGGAGCTGTTTTTT | TRBJ2-2 | TRBV5-1 | . | TRBD1
CASRQTGSEAFF | TGCGCCAGCAGACAGACAGGGTCTGAAGCTTTCTTT | TRBJ1-1 | TRBV5-1 | . | TRBD1
CATDRVGQPQHF | TGTGCCACCGACAGGGTTGGTCAGCCCCAGCATTTT | TRBJ1-5 | TRBV24-1 | . | TRBD1
CASSPRQASNTEAFF | TGTGCCAGCAGTCCGCGACAGGCTTCGAACACTGAAGCTTTCTTT | TRBJ1-1 | TRBV6-6 | . | .
CASSATSTRPYEQYF | TGTGCCAGCAGTGCAACCTCGACGCGGCCCTACGAGCAGTACTTC | TRBJ2-7 | TRBV7-8 | . | .
CASSFWGASGTEPNEQFF | TGTGCCAGCAGCTTTTGGGGGGCCTCCGGGACAGAACCCAATGAGCAGTTCTTC | TRBJ2-1 | TRBV5-8 | . | .
CATSRDRMQETQYF | TGTGCCACCAGCAGAGATCGTATGCAAGAGACCCAGTACTTC | TRBJ2-5 | TRBV15 | . | .
CASSQAPRLAGRSLEQFF | TGTGCCAGCAGCCAAGCCCCTCGGCTAGCGGGGCGATCTTTGGAGCAGTTCTTC | TRBJ2-1 | TRBV3-1/TRBV3-2 | . | TRBD2
CASSFGTGTLSYEQYF | TGCGCCAGCAGCTTCGGGACAGGGACCCTCTCCTACGAGCAGTACTTC | TRBJ2-7 | TRBV5-1 | . | TRBD1
CASSGQVQKLFF | TGTGCCAGCAGTGGACAGGTCCAAAAACTGTTTTTT | TRBJ1-4 | TRBV12-3/TRBV12-4 | . | TRBD1
CAWSLIMGGAFF | TGTGCCTGGAGTTTAATAATGGGGGGAGCTTTCTTT | TRBJ1-1 | TRBV30 | . | .
CASSLAGGHYNEQFF | TGTGCCAGCAGCCTAGCGGGGGGGCATTACAATGAGCAGTTCTTC | TRBJ2-1 | TRBV7-3 | . | TRBD2
CASSWTSGASLNTGELFF | TGCGCCAGCAGCTGGACTAGCGGGGCCTCGCTCAACACCGGGGAGCTGTTTTTT | TRBJ2-2 | TRBV5-1 | . | TRBD2
CASSTGYGYTF | TGTGCCAGCAGTACAGGGTATGGCTACACCTTC | TRBJ1-2 | TRBV12-3/TRBV12-4 | . | .
CASSRLGVGETQYF | TGTGCCAGCAGTCGACTAGGGGTGGGCGAGACCCAGTACTTC | TRBJ2-5 | TRBV28 | . | .
CASSPGLAGVYNEQFF | TGCGCCAGCAGCCCGGGACTAGCGGGGGTATACAATGAGCAGTTCTTC | TRBJ2-1 | TRBV4-1 | . | TRBD2
CASRETGLQETQYF | TGTGCCAGCAGAGAGACAGGGCTACAAGAGACCCAGTACTTC | TRBJ2-5 | TRBV6-5 | once | TRBD1
CASTLTQAEGRYGYTF | TGTGCCAGCACTCTCACCCAAGCCGAGGGTCGCTATGGCTACACCTTC | TRBJ1-2 | TRBV5-5 | . | .
CASSRSQETQYF | TGCGCCAGCAGCCGGTCCCAAGAGACCCAGTACTTC | TRBJ2-5 | TRBV5-1 | . | .
CASSLEGRETQYF | TGTGCCAGCAGCTTAGAGGGGCGAGAGACCCAGTACTTC | TRBJ2-5 | TRBV7-9 | . | .
CASRSGGTQYF | TGTGCCAGCAGATCCGGGGGTACGCAGTATTTT | TRBJ2-3 | TRBV6-5 | . | .
CASSLGLDFSNEQFF | TGTGCCAGCAGCTTAGGGCTAGATTTCTCCAATGAGCAGTTCTTC | TRBJ2-1 | TRBV7-8 | few | .
CASSSTGSPLHF | TGTGCCAGCAGCTCGACAGGTTCACCCCTCCACTTT | TRBJ1-6 | TRBV14 | once | .
CASSQVGGQPQHF | TGTGCCAGCAGCCAGGTAGGCGGACAGCCCCAGCATTTT | TRBJ1-5 | TRBV3-1/TRBV3-2 | . | .
CASSIGGLYGYTF | TGTGCCAGTAGTATAGGCGGGCTATATGGCTACACCTTC | TRBJ1-2 | TRBV19 | . | .
CASSITSGGVNEQFF | TGTGCCAGTAGTATTACTAGCGGGGGGGTTAATGAGCAGTTCTTC | TRBJ2-1 | TRBV19 | . | TRBD2
CAWGGLDRGSSPLHF | TGTGCCTGGGGTGGCTTAGACAGGGGAAGTTCACCCCTCCACTTT | TRBJ1-6 | TRBV30 | . | TRBD1
CASTGWGQPQHF | TGTGCCAGTACAGGGTGGGGACAGCCCCAGCATTTT | TRBJ1-5 | TRBV19 | . | .
CASSFMREGERLTDTQYF | TGTGCCAGCAGCTTTATGCGGGAGGGGGAGCGCCTCACAGATACGCAGTATTTT | TRBJ2-3 | TRBV11-2 | once | TRBD2
CASSGDRGLEKLFF | TGTGCCAGCAGTGGGGACAGGGGCCTAGAAAAACTGTTTTTT | TRBJ1-4 | TRBV2 | . | TRBD1
CASSLAKAVSGNEQFF | TGCGCCAGCAGCTTGGCGAAGGCCGTATCGGGCAATGAGCAGTTCTTC | TRBJ2-1 | TRBV5-1 | few | .
CASSQVKTAGELFF | TGCGCCAGCAGCCAAGTAAAAACGGCCGGGGAGCTGTTTTTT | TRBJ2-2 | TRBV4-1 | . | .
CASSVGTNQETQYF | TGTGCCAGCAGCGTAGGGACAAACCAAGAGACCCAGTACTTC | TRBJ2-5 | TRBV9 | . | .
CASSLRAGGVYEQFF | TGTGCCAGCAGCTTACGGGCGGGAGGCGTGTATGAGCAGTTCTTC | TRBJ2-1 | TRBV13 | . | TRBD2